What follows are 18 T cell receptor beta chains derived from one specimen sequenced in a study of T-cell memory formation after mild COVID-19. TCRdb itself ran the 5' RACE reads through MiXCR, one entry per CDR3 protein. The profile shows fewer than 300,000 distinct CDR3 sequences, roughly 17% of them singletons. The sample consisted of PBMCs or a T cell subset sorted from them (not recorded which). Every receptor here comes from a young man who had mild COVID-19 (a few samples of this study predate the infection). Cell type and time point are not known.

The rearrangement joins TRBV6-1 to TRBJ2-1; TRBD2 matches at 7 bases. The germline V gene has CDR1 MNHNS and CDR2 SASEGT. J gave up 8 bases and V 7 bases, and 11 bases lay outside the gene matches. This CDR3 has 14 amino acids. The DNA of the CDR3 is TGTGCCAGCAAATCGACGATGGGGGGGGATGAGCAGTTCTTC. It specifies CASKSTMGGDEQFF.

This chain joins TRBV5-1 and TRBJ1-5; 7 nucleotides match TRBD1. The V and J ends lost 5 bases and 4 bases, in that order; junction bases with no gene match: 9. The CDR3 contains 15 residues. CDR1 is SGHRS, CDR2 YFSETQ, per germline. CDR3 protein: CASRPGTESNQPQHF. In DNA form, the CDR3 reads TGCGCCAGCAGGCCCGGGACAGAATCGAATCAGCCCCAGCATTTT.

The DNA for the CDR3 is TGTGCCAGCAGCAAAGCATCGCCCCCTGAAGCTTTCTTT. This gives the protein CASSKASPPEAFF. V and J are TRBV21-1 and TRBJ1-1; the table assigns TRBD1, which was not confirmed against the DNA. TRBV21-1 is noted as a pseudogene. The CDR3 contains 13 residues.

The gene calls are TRBV10-3 and TRBJ1-3, with a possible D match to TRBD1 (6 bases). CDR3 size: 14 residues. The ends were cut back, 6 bases at V and 0 bases at J, with 9 bases in the middle. CDR1 and CDR2 (germline): ENHRY, SYGVKD. The CDR3 loop is CAISWTDSGNTIYF. CDR3 nucleotide sequence: TGTGCCATCAGCTGGACAGACTCTGGAAACACCATATATTTT.

The rearrangement uses TRBV5-1 and TRBJ2-5; no clear D gene. Germline CDR1 is SGHRS and CDR2 is YFSETQ. The CDR3 has 12 amino acids. Trimming shortened V by 8 bases and J by 0 bases, and 8 bases separated the two germline ends. CDR3 DNA: TGCGCCAGTCACCAGTACCAAGAGACCCAGTACTTC. This encodes CASHQYQETQYF. Combining the CDR3 with reference TRBV5-1 and TRBJ2-5 gives the whole variable domain KAGVTQTPRYLIKTRGQQVTLSCSPISGHRSVSWYQQTPGQGLQFLFEYFSETQRNKGNFPGRFSGRQFSNSRSEMNVSTLELGDSALYLCASHQYQETQYFGPGTRLLVL.

This chain links TRBV4-3 with TRBJ1-1; D unclear. CDR3 length: 14 amino acids. The V end was cut by 0 bases, the J end by 6 bases, with 11 bases between. Per germline, CDR1 LGHNA and CDR2 YSLEER. The chain's CDR3 is CASSQDTVRAEAFF. Written as DNA, the CDR3 is TGCGCCAGCAGCCAAGATACGGTCAGAGCTGAAGCTTTCTTT.

This clonotype was counted many times. V usage is TRBV5-1 and J usage is TRBJ2-7; D unresolved. The CDR3 runs 13 residues. Trimming cost V 0 bases and J 0 bases, with 4 bases left between them. From germline, CDR1 is SGHRS and CDR2 YFSETQ. CDR3 sequence reads: CASSLDGSYEQYF. The CDR3 coding sequence is TGCGCCAGCAGCTTGGACGGCTCCTACGAGCAGTACTTC.

In its sample, this clonotype was seen many times. This chain links TRBV28 with TRBJ2-3, with 10 bases that match TRBD2. The germline V gene has CDR1 MDHEN and CDR2 SYDVKM. With 1 base clipped from V and 2 bases from J, the junction kept 12 bases outside the gene matches. This CDR3 has 19 amino acids. CDR3 in amino acids: CASSLLGGLAGGHTDTQYF. The CDR3, as DNA: TGTGCCAGCAGTTTATTGGGAGGATTAGCGGGGGGCCACACAGATACGCAGTATTTT.

This rearrangement joins TRBV4-1 to TRBJ1-1; maybe TRBD1 (5 bases). The germline V gene encodes CDR1 MGHRA and CDR2 YSYEKL. The CDR3 covers 13 residues. V dropped 0 bases and J dropped 7 bases, with 9 bases sitting between them. The CDR3, as DNA: TGCGCCAGCAGCCAAGAGGGGCGACTTGAAGCTTTCTTT. It codes for CASSQEGRLEAFF.

V usage is TRBV11-2 and J usage is TRBJ2-2, with 8 bases identical to TRBD2. Per germline, CDR1 SGHAT and CDR2 FQNNGV. The CDR3 totals 15 residues. V shed 3 bases and J 7 bases; nucleotides not matched to a gene: 7. CDR3 bases: TGTGCCAGCAGCTTTCAGGCGGGGGGAGTCGGGGAGCTGTTTTTT. Its protein product is CASSFQAGGVGELFF.

This clonotype appeared a few times. The chain recombines TRBV2 with TRBJ2-5; TRBD2 matches 7 bases. Germline values: CDR1 SNHLY, CDR2 FYNNEI. The ends lost 7 bases at V and 5 bases at J; junction bases unmatched: 7. This CDR3 comprises 13 residues. CDR3 sequence (DNA): TGTGCCAGCAAACCCAGCGGGGCCGAGACCCAGTACTTC. It specifies CASKPSGAETQYF. Supplemented by reference TRBV2 and TRBJ2-5, the full variable domain reads EPEVTQTPSHQVTQMGQEVILRCVPISNHLYFYWYRQILGQKVEFLVSFYNNEISEKSEIFDDQFSVERPDGSNFTLKIRSTKLEDSAMYFCASKPSGAETQYFGPGTRLLVL.

The V call is TRBV7-8, the J call TRBJ1-1; a weak D match, TRBD1 (6 bases). CDR3 length: 14 amino acids. The V and J ends lost 2 bases and 3 bases respectively, with 10 bases between them. Germline CDR1 is SGHVS and CDR2 is FQNEAQ. The CDR3 DNA reads as TGTGCCAGCAGCTTATGGGCAGGGGACACTGAAGCTTTCTTT. It is translated as CASSLWAGDTEAFF.

V is TRBV6-5 and J is TRBJ2-7; D ambiguous. Germline V gene sequence: CDR1 MNHEY, CDR2 SVGAGI. Between the trimmed V and J ends, which lost 2 bases and 4 bases, there was a span of 9 bases. CDR3 length equals 13 residues. As DNA, the CDR3 is TGTGCCAGCAGTTACGGCTCCCTGTACGAGCAGTACTTC. Translated: CASSYGSLYEQYF.

CDR3 bases: TGTGCCAGCAGTTTATCGGGGAAGGACACCATATATTTT. Amino acids: CASSLSGKDTIYF. The rearrangement uses TRBV12-3 or TRBV12-4 and TRBJ1-3, with no clear D. V lost 2 bases, J lost 8 bases, and 10 bases lay in between. This CDR3 is built from 13 residues.

This clonotype was seen at least ten times. The genes are TRBV12-3 or TRBV12-4 and TRBJ1-3, with D possibly TRBD1 on 5 matching bases. Trimming left V 5 bases short and J 2 bases short, with 16 bases between. The CDR3 loop spans 16 amino acids. In nucleotides, the CDR3 is TGTGCCAGCAGTCCTCCCGGGGGTGCAGCTGGAAACACCATATATTTT. This sequence encodes CASSPPGGAAGNTIYF.

The V call is TRBV10-3, the J call TRBJ2-1; 8 bases map to TRBD2. Trimming removed 4 bases from V and 1 base from J; junction bases left unmatched: 6. The CDR3 totals 16 residues. Germline-derived CDR1 and CDR2 are ENHRY and SYGVKD. CDR3 sequence reads: CAISGRSGASYNEQFF. As DNA, the CDR3 is TGTGCCATCAGTGGCCGTAGCGGGGCATCCTACAATGAGCAGTTCTTC.

This clonotype was observed a handful of times. V is TRBV6-2 or TRBV6-3 and J is TRBJ2-7; TRBD2 agrees at 14 bases. The CDR3 has 17 amino acids. V lost 2 bases and J lost 4; bases outside the gene matches: 7. Germline CDR1 MNHEY, CDR2 SVGEGT. The CDR3 protein is CASSYIAGLAGGYEQYV. DNA for the CDR3: TGTGCCAGCAGTTACATTGCTGGACTAGCGGGAGGTTACGAGCAGTACGTC.

This clonotype was counted only a few times. This rearrangement joins TRBV5-4 to TRBJ2-7, with D hard to call. This CDR3 comprises 13 residues. Germline V gene sequence: CDR1 SGHNT, CDR2 YYREEE (reference sequence). V gave up 0 bases and J gave up 1 base, with 5 bases separating them. In DNA, the CDR3 is TGTGCCAGCAGCTTGGACCAATCCTACGAGCAGTACGTC. As protein: CASSLDQSYEQYV.